The present entry profiles one T cell receptor beta chain with its context. Antigen specificity is unknown. This entry is derived from a study of PD-1 blockade in classical Hodgkin lymphoma. Across the whole study: A 3 mg/kg intravenous dose of nivolumab was received by patients every 2 weeks.

General study findings and limits: Complete responders had baseline diversity similar to newly diagnosed patients. Some patients started nivolumab under 1 year after ASCT, and they were excluded. There was a significant rise in CD4+ TCR diversity by C4D1, with no such rise for CD8+.

CDR1 and CDR2 from the germline V gene are MNHEY and SMNVEV (reference sequence). J gave up 5 bases and V 2 bases, and 15 bases lay outside the gene matches. This CDR3 region has 17 residues. Profiling relied on immunoSEQ multiplex PCR, and the TCRdb table lists in-frame clones only, not all of them. This sample has 100,000 or so clones, with roughly 90% found just once. The patients all showed relapse after autologous stem cell transplantation, while their brentuximab vedotin exposure varied. The receptor's source is a human donor with classical Hodgkin lymphoma. The V gene is TRBV27, the J gene TRBJ2-7, with 7 bases identical to TRBD1. The sequenced sample was peripheral blood mononuclear cells (PBMCs), obtained before the second cycle of nivolumab. CDR3 loop: CASSLMPPRQGIHEQYF. CDR3 bases: TGTGCCAGCAGTTTAATGCCCCCTAGACAGGGTATCCACGAGCAGTACTTC.